This entry concerns a single TCR beta chain. Its antigen is as yet unknown. Extraction of RNA together with DNA used 20-30 mg of unsorted bulk tissue. TCR beta cDNA was prepared out of roughly 0.5 ug total RNA by means of a constant-region primer. Sequencing libraries for TCR beta derived from three nested multiplex PCR rounds that used slightly modified ARM-PCR. For around 9 cycles apiece, the opening two PCR rounds ran with TRBV1-TRBV30 forward primers and a C-beta reverse primer. Each CDR3 protein gets one entry after TCRdb re-called the multiplex PCR reads with MiXCR. The table has about 48,000 distinct CDR3 sequences, about three quarters seen once. The ends lost 5 bases at V and 8 bases at J; junction bases unmatched: 14. CDR1 is MNHNS, CDR2 SASEGT, per germline. This CDR3 has 16 amino acids. The sample is drawn from a study of tumor-infiltrating lymphocytes in primary liver carcinoma. On the study more broadly: Measuring roughly 4 to 10 cm across, the tumors were staged as T1-T3 N0M0. Every sample contained roughly 3.65 to 7.5 million productive TCRbeta reads, and these numbers were similar from one tissue type to another.

General study findings and limits: Significantly greater top-250-clone fractions characterized tumors relative to blood (p = 0.039).

The sample taken for sequencing was liver tumor tissue from sampling region 3. Regarding subset: tumor region T3, left-lateral pole. V is TRBV6-1 and J is TRBJ2-1; 8 positions agree with TRBD2. The sequence came from a middle-aged man with primary liver carcinoma and hepatitis B virus infection. CDR3 sequence reads: CASSPFSTGGGDEQFF. The CDR3 DNA sequence: TGTGCCAGCAGTCCCTTCTCCACCGGGGGGGGCGATGAGCAGTTCTTC.